This TCR beta chain was captured by sequencing in a study of graft-versus-host responses after intestinal transplantation (dated by TCRdb to the early 2020s). About the investigation overall: Recipients received multivisceral, liver-intestinal, or isolated intestinal transplants. Alloreactive clones were identified by sequencing pre-transplant mixed lymphocyte reaction products and comparing these products with unstimulated pre-transplant donor and recipient T cells. Donor T cell macrochimerism was defined as a peak of at least 4% donor T cells among recipient peripheral blood mononuclear cells. All recipients received anti-thymocyte globulin induction followed by maintenance tacrolimus and steroids for about three years. The cohort enrolled about two dozen intestinal transplant recipients, one of whom was a retransplant, and a few patients without pretransplant specimens were excluded. Bulk TCR-beta CDR3 sequencing was used to track graft-versus-host and host-versus-graft alloreactive T cell clones in the graft, circulation and bone marrow after intestinal transplantation. Rather than being sequenced by the commercial service, samples from a few later patients were sequenced in-house on an Illumina MiSeq and processed with MiXCR.

The library was made by the immunoSEQ multiplex PCR assay. For most patients, genomic DNA was isolated with the Qiagen DNeasy Blood and Tissue Kit and shipped frozen to Adaptive Biotechnologies for TCR sequencing. High-throughput TCR-beta CDR3 sequencing of genomic DNA from most patients was performed by Adaptive Biotechnologies. For the original study's pipeline: TCR sequencing data were retrieved from Adaptive's ImmunoSEQ software for around 19 patients, whereas a few other patients were processed with MiXCR and VDJtools. To correct CD4 versus CD8 sorting errors, any sequence found in both subsets at a frequency ratio below 5:1 was removed. CDR3 nucleotide sequences shared by donor and recipient were removed because the origin of these sequences could not be assigned. Alloreactive clones required at least 2-fold expansion over unstimulated cells and minimum CFSE-low frequency of 0.002% (template counts) or 0.001% (read counts). Mappable clones were those detected in sequenced pre-transplant spleen, lymph node, or MLR CFSE-low populations of the donor or recipient. The cumulative frequency of alloreactive clones was calculated as a percentage of all sequences, weighted by copy number. Drawn from immuneACCESS, this table holds only the in-frame rearrangements with V and J called that TCRdb kept. Clones are partly lost; checked studies trace under half to an unresolved V gene and leave the rest unexplained. V and J calls plus clone size are reproduced from that table; the DNA served to infer D and trimming. The sample yields 12,000 to 15,000 clones; approximately 30% were counted once. The ten most abundant clones make up around 5.7% of the sample.

In the paper's terms, the time point label means: cells obtained before transplantation from donor or recipient. In mixed lymphocyte reactions, approximately 200,000 CFSE-labeled pre-transplant responders were plated with approximately 200,000 irradiated violet-dye-labeled stimulators and cultured for 6 days. Proliferating CD3+CD4+CFSE-low and CD3+CD8+CFSE-low responder cells were FACS-sorted on a BD Influx sorter after the mixed lymphocyte reaction. As to this clone: No quality values exist for individual bases; no much larger clone is one base distant.

Study-wide findings and limitations: The conclusions were limited by the relatively low number and heterogeneity of the intestinal transplant patients. In the allografts of patients with donor T cell macrochimerism, GvH to HvG T cell clonal ratios were high. GvH clones were detected in recipient bone marrow, and some of these GvH clones were observed earlier in ileal mucosa or blood, consistent with an intestinal mucosal origin. Early after transplant, declines in HvG clones were associated with peak levels of circulating GvH clones.

Taken from the germline V gene, the CDR1 and CDR2 loops are SNHLY and FYNNEI. The CDR3 numbers 16 residues from cysteine through phenylalanine. The CDR3 DNA has 48 bases and is translated from base 1. Trimming removed 6 bases from V and 1 base from J; the gene matches leave 4 bases unexplained. This TCR was recovered from a human patient who received an intestinal transplant. The chain was built from TRBV2 and TRBJ2-4, with 12 central nucleotides matching TRBD2. The sequencing here drew on alloreactive CD4+ T cells from a mixed lymphocyte reaction culture, taken before intestinal transplant. The sample's cell subset or site label is to be understood as: CFSE-low proliferating T cells sorted from roughly six-day pre-transplant mixed lymphocyte reaction (GvH or HvG direction). The nucleotide sequence reads as follows: TGTGCCAGCAGACCTACTAGCGGGAGGGCCAAAAACATTCAGTACTTC. Translated, it reads CASRPTSGRAKNIQYF. Here the CDR3 is joined to the reference TRBV2 and TRBJ2-4 genes, and the full variable domain is: EPEVTQTPSHQVTQMGQEVILRCVPISNHLYFYWYRQILGQKVEFLVSFYNNEISEKSEIFDDQFSVERPDGSNFTLKIRSTKLEDSAMYFCASRPTSGRAKNIQYFGAGTRLSVL.